Sequencing of this T cell receptor beta chain was carried out in a study of control samples from healthy donors and cancer patients. The assay was immunoSEQ multiplex PCR, and TCRdb's table has in-frame clones only and misses some. The sample contains about 130,000 clones, roughly 92% of which appear only once. V shed 1 base and J 3 bases; nucleotides not matched to a gene: 3. The germline gives CDR1 LGHDT, CDR2 YNNKEL (reference sequence). This CDR3 contains 17 residues. The J gene is TRBJ2-1, the V gene TRBV3-1 (or the pseudogene TRBV3-2); 13 nucleotides line up with TRBD2. The source material was PBMCs. This TCR came from a man at least 80 years old with head and neck cancer. CDR3 in amino acids: CASSQGRTSGGYNEQFF. The CDR3, as DNA: TGTGCCAGCAGCCAAGGTCGGACTAGCGGGGGCTACAATGAGCAGTTCTTC.